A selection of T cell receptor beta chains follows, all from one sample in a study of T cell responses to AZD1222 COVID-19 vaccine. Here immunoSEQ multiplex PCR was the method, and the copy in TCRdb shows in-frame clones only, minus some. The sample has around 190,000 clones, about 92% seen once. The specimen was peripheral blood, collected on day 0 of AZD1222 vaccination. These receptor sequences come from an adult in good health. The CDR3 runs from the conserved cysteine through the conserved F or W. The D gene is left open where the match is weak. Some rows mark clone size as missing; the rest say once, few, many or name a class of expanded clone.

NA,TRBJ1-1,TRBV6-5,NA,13,TGTGCCAGCAAGCGGGGGGCGGACACTGAAGCTTTCTTT,CASKRGADTEAFF
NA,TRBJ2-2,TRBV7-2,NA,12,TGTGCCAGCAGCCCAAACGACGGGGAGCTGTTTTTT,CASSPNDGELFF
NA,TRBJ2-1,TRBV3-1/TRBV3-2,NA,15,TGTGCCAGCAGCCGACAGTCCCACTCCTACAATGAGCAGTTCTTC,CASSRQSHSYNEQFF
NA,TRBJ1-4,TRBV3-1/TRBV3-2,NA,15,TGTGCCAGCAGCGACCGGGCCTCGGAAGGTGAAAAACTGTTTTTT,CASSDRASEGEKLFF
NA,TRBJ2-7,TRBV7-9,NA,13,TGTGCCAGCACCCCGACAGTTTCCTACGAGCAGTACTTC,CASTPTVSYEQYF
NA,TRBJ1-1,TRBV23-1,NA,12,TGCGCCAGCAGTCAGCCGGGCCGTGGGACTTTCTTT,CASSQPGRGTFF
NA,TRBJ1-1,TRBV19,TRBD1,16,TGTGCCAGTAGTGCCCGACAGGGTATAAGTCATCCTGAAGCTTTCTTT,CASSARQGISHPEAFF
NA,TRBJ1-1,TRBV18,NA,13,TGTGCCAGCTCAGGGGCGGGGGACACTGAAGCTTTCTTT,CASSGAGDTEAFF
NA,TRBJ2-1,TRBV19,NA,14,TGTGCCAGTAGTATTATGGGGGTCGAGAATGAGCAGTTCTTC,CASSIMGVENEQFF
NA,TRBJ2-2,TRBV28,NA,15,TGTGCCAGCAGTGGGACACCCCCGAACACCGGGGAGCTGTTTTTT,CASSGTPPNTGELFF
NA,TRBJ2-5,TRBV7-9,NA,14,TGTGCCAGCAGCTTCGAGGACAGTCAAGAGACCCAGTACTTC,CASSFEDSQETQYF
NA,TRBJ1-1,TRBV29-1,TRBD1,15,TGCAGCGTTGATCAAAGTGGACAGGGGCGTACTGAAGCTTTCTTT,CSVDQSGQGRTEAFF
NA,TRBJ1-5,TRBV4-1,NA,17,TGCGCCAGCAGCCAGAGGGACGGATTCTATAGCAATCAGCCCCAGCATTTT,CASSQRDGFYSNQPQHF
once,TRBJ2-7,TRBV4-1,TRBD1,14,TGCGCCAGCAGCCCCGTGACAGGGAACTACGAGCAGTACTTC,CASSPVTGNYEQYF
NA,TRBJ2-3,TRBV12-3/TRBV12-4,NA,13,TGTGCCAGCAACGCCGGACCGGGATGGAGGCAGTATTTT,CASNAGPGWRQYF
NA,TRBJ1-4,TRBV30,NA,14,TGTGCCTGGAGTGTATCGGGGCGTAATGAAAAACTGTTTTTT,CAWSVSGRNEKLFF
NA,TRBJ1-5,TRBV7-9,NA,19,TGTGCCAGCAGCTTAGTAGTCTCCTTTGGGGGAGGGTTAAATCAGCCCCAGCATTTT,CASSLVVSFGGGLNQPQHF
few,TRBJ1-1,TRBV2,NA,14,TGTGCCAGCAGTGAGTTACAGGTGAACACTGAAGCTTTCTTT,CASSELQVNTEAFF
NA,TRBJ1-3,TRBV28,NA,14,TGTGCCAGCAGTGCTGCTACCTCTGGAAACACCATATATTTT,CASSAATSGNTIYF
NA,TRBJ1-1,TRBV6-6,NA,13,TGTGCCAGCAGTTATAGGATGAACACTGAAGCTTTCTTT,CASSYRMNTEAFF
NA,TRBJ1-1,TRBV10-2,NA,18,TGCGCCAGCAGTGACTTTAGGTGGGAGGGCAGGAAGAACACTGAAGCTTTCTTT,CASSDFRWEGRKNTEAFF
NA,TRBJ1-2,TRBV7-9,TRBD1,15,TGTGCCAGCAGCGGGCCGGGACAGAGAAACTATGGCTACACCTTC,CASSGPGQRNYGYTF
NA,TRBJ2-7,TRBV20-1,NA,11,TGCAGTGCTAGAGGTGTGGACGAGCAGTACTTC,CSARGVDEQYF
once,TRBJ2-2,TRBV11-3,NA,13,TGTGCCAGCAGCTTAATTAACACCGGGGAGCTGTTTTTT,CASSLINTGELFF